This T cell receptor (beta chain) originates from a study of T cell changes during pregnancy in multiple sclerosis. The data were produced by immunoSEQ multiplex PCR, yet TCRdb's version contains in-frame clones alone and is incomplete. Here the sample spans about 44,000 clones, 70% to 90% being singletons. The sequence came from a female donor with multiple sclerosis, enrolled in a pregnancy study. The sequenced sample was CD4+ T cells from peripheral blood mononuclear cells, obtained in the first trimester of pregnancy.

CDR3 nucleotides: TGCGCCAGCAGCTTGGATGCAGGGGGGACTGAAGCTTTCTTT. Encoded protein: CASSLDAGGTEAFF. V is TRBV5-1 and J is TRBJ1-1; 7 bases are shared with TRBD1. CDR3 length: 14 amino acids. Germline trimming cut 0 bases from V and 5 bases from J; bases unmatched to any gene: 4. Germline CDR1 and CDR2: SGHRS and YFSETQ.